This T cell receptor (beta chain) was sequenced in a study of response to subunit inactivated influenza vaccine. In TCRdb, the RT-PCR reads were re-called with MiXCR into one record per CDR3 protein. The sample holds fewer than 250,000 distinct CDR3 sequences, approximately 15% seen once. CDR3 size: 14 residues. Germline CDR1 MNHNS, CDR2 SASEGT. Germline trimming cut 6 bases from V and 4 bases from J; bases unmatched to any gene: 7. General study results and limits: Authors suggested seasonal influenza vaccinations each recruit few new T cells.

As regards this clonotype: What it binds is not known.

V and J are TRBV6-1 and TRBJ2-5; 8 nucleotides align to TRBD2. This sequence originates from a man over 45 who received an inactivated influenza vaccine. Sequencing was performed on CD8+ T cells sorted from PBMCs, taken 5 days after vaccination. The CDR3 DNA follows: TGTGCCAGCAGGGACGGGGGGGTGTTAGAGACCCAGTACTTC. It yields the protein CASRDGGVLETQYF.